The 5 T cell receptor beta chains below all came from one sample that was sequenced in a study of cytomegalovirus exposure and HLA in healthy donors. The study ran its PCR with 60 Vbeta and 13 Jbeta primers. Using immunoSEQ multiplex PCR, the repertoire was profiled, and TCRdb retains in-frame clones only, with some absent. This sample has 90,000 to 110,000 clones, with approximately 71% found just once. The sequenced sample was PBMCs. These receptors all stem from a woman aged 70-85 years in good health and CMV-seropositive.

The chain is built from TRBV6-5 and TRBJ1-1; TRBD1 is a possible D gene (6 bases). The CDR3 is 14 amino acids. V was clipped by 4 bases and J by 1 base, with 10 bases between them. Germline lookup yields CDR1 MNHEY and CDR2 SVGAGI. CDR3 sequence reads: CASSLGGANTEAFF. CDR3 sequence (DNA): TGTGCCAGCAGTTTGGGGGGGGCGAACACTGAAGCTTTCTTT.

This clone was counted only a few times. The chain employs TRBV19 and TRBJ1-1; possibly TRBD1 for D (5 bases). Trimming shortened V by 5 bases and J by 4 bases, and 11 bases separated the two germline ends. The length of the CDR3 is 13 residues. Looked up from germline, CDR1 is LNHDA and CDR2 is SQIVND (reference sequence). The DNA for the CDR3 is TGTGCCAGTAGTGCTCAGGGCTTCACTGAAGCTTTCTTT. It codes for CASSAQGFTEAFF.

The CDR3 spells CASSKGSRGAFAGDMNTGELFF. The CDR3 nucleotides read TGTGCCAGCAGCAAAGGTTCGAGGGGAGCTTTCGCAGGGGATATGAACACCGGGGAGCTGTTTTTT. This chain connects TRBV21-1 to TRBJ2-2; the table's D call, TRBD1, was not checked against the DNA. TRBV21-1 is listed as a pseudogene. The CDR3 is made up of 22 amino acids.

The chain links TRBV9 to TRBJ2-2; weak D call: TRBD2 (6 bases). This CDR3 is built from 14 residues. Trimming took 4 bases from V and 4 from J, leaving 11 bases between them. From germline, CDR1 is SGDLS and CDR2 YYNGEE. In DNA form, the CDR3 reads TGTGCCAGCAGCTCCGTCGGGGGCACCGGGGAGCTGTTTTTT. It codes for CASSSVGGTGELFF.

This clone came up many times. CDR3 DNA: TGTGCCAGCAGCCAAGAAGGGGGTAATGAAAAACTGTTTTTT. This encodes CASSQEGGNEKLFF. This chain joins TRBV13 and TRBJ1-4; TRBD1 is a possible D gene (6 bases). The CDR3 has 14 residues. Germline V gives CDR1 PRHDT, CDR2 FYEKMQ (reference sequence). V was shortened by 5 bases and J by 4 bases, with 11 bases between the two germline ends.